This passage covers 19 T cell receptor beta chains from one sample sequenced in a study of T cell responses to AZD1222 COVID-19 vaccine. The assay was immunoSEQ multiplex PCR, and TCRdb's table has in-frame clones only and misses some. The sample holds 35,000 to 45,000 clones; around three quarters are singletons and the top ten take approximately 4%. This material consisted of peripheral blood, taken on day 0 of AZD1222 vaccination. The receptors stem from an adult in good health.

The chain couples TRBV9 to TRBJ2-1; 9 nucleotides match TRBD2. This CDR3 has 14 residues. CDR1 is SGDLS, CDR2 YYNGEE, per germline. The V segment lost 0 bases and the J segment 6 bases; nucleotides outside the gene matches: 1. This chain's CDR3 is CASSVGGGVNEQFF. The DNA of the CDR3 is TGTGCCAGCAGCGTAGGCGGGGGGGTCAATGAGCAGTTCTTC.

CDR3 nucleotide sequence: TGTGCCAGCAGCGGGGACCTCGGCGCTGAAGCTTTCTTT. Translated, it gives CASSGDLGAEAFF. The chain recombines TRBV9 with TRBJ1-1; D is perhaps TRBD1 (5 bases). V was pared by 3 bases and J by 6 bases, with 12 bases between. Germline V gene sequence: CDR1 SGDLS, CDR2 YYNGEE. This CDR3 is 13 amino acids long.

The chain couples TRBV5-1 to TRBJ1-6; D not resolved. The length of the CDR3 is 16 residues. The V and J ends lost 0 bases and 0 bases respectively, with 7 bases between them. Germline lookup yields CDR1 SGHRS and CDR2 YFSETQ. The CDR3 here is CASSLGGSSYNSPLHF. CDR3 nucleotide sequence: TGCGCCAGCAGCTTGGGAGGGAGCTCCTATAATTCACCCCTCCACTTT.

The chain combines TRBV28 with TRBJ1-1; a weak D match, TRBD1 (6 bases). This CDR3 spans 16 amino acids. Between the trimmed V and J ends, which lost 7 bases and 3 bases, there was a span of 21 bases. Germline V gene data show CDR1 as MDHEN and CDR2 as SYDVKM. CDR3 DNA: TGTGCCAGCACGGGGGCGGAAGCTGGGAAGGACACTGAAGCTTTCTTT. Encoded protein: CASTGAEAGKDTEAFF.

The V call is TRBV3-1 (or the pseudogene TRBV3-2), the J call TRBJ2-1, with D perhaps matching TRBD1 or TRBD2 (6 bases each). CDR1 is LGHDT, CDR2 YNNKEL, per germline (reference sequence). This CDR3 contains 13 residues. V was shortened by 3 bases and J by 10 bases, with 13 bases between the two germline ends. The CDR3 spells CASSHRGDGEQFF. In DNA form, the CDR3 reads TGTGCCAGCAGCCATAGGGGGGACGGGGAGCAGTTCTTC.

V is TRBV3-1 (or the pseudogene TRBV3-2) and J is TRBJ2-1; 7 nucleotides match TRBD1. The CDR3 length is 15 residues. Germline CDR1 and CDR2: LGHDT and YNNKEL (reference sequence). V lost 6 bases to trimming and J lost 3 bases; unmatched junction nucleotides: 8. CDR3 sequence: CASRAGTDLYNEQFF. For the CDR3, the DNA is TGTGCCAGCAGGGCCGGGACAGACCTCTACAATGAGCAGTTCTTC.

The rearrangement uses TRBV15 and TRBJ2-2; 11 positions agree with TRBD1. With V trimmed by 2 bases and J by 5 bases, 7 bases remained unmatched. CDR3 length equals 17 residues. The V gene's germline CDR1 is LNHNV and CDR2 YYDKDF (reference sequence). Written as DNA, the CDR3 is TGTGCCACCAGCAGACCCGGGACAGGGGGGAAAACCGGGGAGCTGTTTTTT. Amino acids: CATSRPGTGGKTGELFF.

The chain links TRBV11-3 to TRBJ2-2; TRBD2 agrees at 11 bases. Germline CDR1 and CDR2: SGHNT and YENEEA. The CDR3 is made up of 15 amino acids. The V gene end was trimmed by 6 bases and the J gene end by 3 bases; junction bases not matched to a gene: 3. The CDR3 DNA reads as TGTGCCAGCAGTTTTAGCGGGGGGGACACCGGGGAGCTGTTTTTT. Amino acid sequence: CASSFSGGDTGELFF.

The chain couples TRBV7-3 to TRBJ2-3, with unresolved D. The CDR3 is 14 amino acids. From germline, CDR1 is SGHTA and CDR2 FQGTGA. Trimming left V 2 bases short and J 2 bases short, with 8 bases between. The CDR3 sequence is CASSLPPNTDTQYF. The CDR3 DNA is TGTGCCAGCAGCTTACCTCCGAACACAGATACGCAGTATTTT. The variable domain in full, with the rest retrieved from reference TRBV7-3 and TRBJ2-3, is GAGVSQTPSNKVTEKGKYVELRCDPISGHTALYWYRQSLGQGPEFLIYFQGTGAADDSGLPNDRFFAVRPEGSVSTLKIQRTERGDSAVYLCASSLPPNTDTQYFGPGTRLTVL.

The V gene is TRBV28, the J gene TRBJ2-3; a possible D gene is TRBD2 (6 bases). This CDR3 has 15 amino acids. Germline V gene data show CDR1 as MDHEN and CDR2 as SYDVKM. V lost 6 bases and J lost 5, with 18 bases in between. CDR3 sequence: CASSRGTFAGDTQYF. In DNA, the CDR3 is TGTGCCAGCAGCCGCGGGACCTTCGCGGGAGATACGCAGTATTTT.

V and J are TRBV7-9 and TRBJ1-1; possibly TRBD1 for D (5 bases). Germline assignment: CDR1 SEHNR and CDR2 FQNEAQ (reference sequence). The CDR3 sequence is 16 residues long. Between the trimmed V and J ends, which lost 2 bases and 4 bases, there was a span of 17 bases. CDR3 in amino acids: CASSLKALGGITEAFF. CDR3 bases: TGTGCCAGCAGCTTAAAGGCATTGGGGGGGATCACTGAAGCTTTCTTT.

This chain joins TRBV9 and TRBJ1-1; D possibly corresponds to TRBD1 (6 bases). V lost 0 bases, J lost 0 bases, and 9 bases lay in between. The CDR3 covers 15 residues. The germline V gene has CDR1 SGDLS and CDR2 YYNGEE. The CDR3 DNA sequence: TGTGCCAGCAGCGTAGGGGGGACATTGAACACTGAAGCTTTCTTT. Its translation: CASSVGGTLNTEAFF.

The chain joins TRBV10-3 to TRBJ1-4; D call uncertain. Germline CDR1 ENHRY, CDR2 SYGVKD. The CDR3 length is 13 residues. V gave up 6 bases and J gave up 8 bases, with 13 bases separating them. In DNA, the CDR3 is TGTGCCATCAGCCCCGGGGTCGGGGAAAAACTGTTTTTT. Its protein product is CAISPGVGEKLFF.

The CDR3 region has the DNA TGTGCCAGCGGGGACAGCAATAATGAAAAACTGTTTTTT. Encoded protein: CASGDSNNEKLFF. V usage is TRBV6-5 and J usage is TRBJ1-4; 7 bases map to TRBD1. Trimming at V came to 8 bases and at J to 4 bases, leaving 4 bases not matched to a gene. The CDR3 loop spans 13 amino acids. Per the germline V gene, CDR1 is MNHEY and CDR2 is SVGAGI.

The chain is built from TRBV28 and TRBJ1-6; D uncertain. Germline V gene lookup returns CDR1 MDHEN and CDR2 SYDVKM. V dropped 7 bases and J dropped 6 bases, with 7 bases sitting between them. The CDR3 is 12 amino acids. The CDR3 DNA follows: TGTGCCAGCACCAAGGCTAATTCACCCCTCCACTTT. It translates to CASTKANSPLHF.

This clone was found once. The chain has TRBV5-6 and TRBJ1-2, with 9 bases identical to TRBD1. The CDR3 is 17 amino acids. V was pared by 4 bases and J by 2 bases, with 12 bases of the junction left unmatched. Per the germline V gene, CDR1 is SGHDT and CDR2 is YYEEEE. CDR3 residues: CASSVIGGQGPNYGYTF. The CDR3, as DNA: TGTGCCAGCAGCGTCATAGGGGGACAGGGTCCAAACTATGGCTACACCTTC.

The chain has TRBV7-8 and TRBJ2-7; 8 bases map to TRBD2. The J segment lost 7 bases and the V segment lost 4 bases, leaving 15 bases of the junction unmatched. CDR3 length equals 16 residues. Germline V gives CDR1 SGHVS, CDR2 FQNEAQ. CDR3 sequence (DNA): TGTGCCAGCAGCTCCCGGACGGCGGGGGGTACGGCGGAGCAGTACTTC. This gives the protein CASSSRTAGGTAEQYF.

The rearrangement links TRBV3-1 (or the pseudogene TRBV3-2) to TRBJ1-2; perhaps TRBD1 as D (5 bases). The germline V gene has CDR1 LGHDT and CDR2 YNNKEL (reference sequence). The germline V and J ends were trimmed by 3 bases and 4 bases, with 12 bases remaining between them. The CDR3 has 14 residues. This CDR3 is CASSQGSGPYGYTF. CDR3 nucleotides: TGTGCCAGCAGCCAGGGGTCAGGGCCCTATGGCTACACCTTC.

The V gene is TRBV5-1, the J gene TRBJ2-2; TRBD1 agrees at 9 bases. Germline V CDR1 and CDR2: SGHRS, YFSETQ. The CDR3 is made up of 15 amino acids. V was pared by 3 bases and J by 4 bases, with 4 bases of the junction left unmatched. CDR3: CASSWGQGGTGELFF. DNA of the CDR3: TGCGCCAGCAGCTGGGGACAGGGTGGCACCGGGGAGCTGTTTTTT.